This TCR beta chain is from a study of cytomegalovirus exposure and HLA in healthy donors. On the study more broadly: The roughly 130 validation repertoires used the same platform as the 550 to 700 first-cohort repertoires (as reported by a later analysis). Study outcomes and limitations: The study labeled 170 or so TCR beta chains cytomegalovirus-associated. Testing in vitro showed a few CMV-associated chains specific for CMV antigens. The TCR clusters that emerged in the first cohort tended, a later analysis found, to co-occur in the roughly 130 validation repertoires.

Sequencing used immunoSEQ multiplex PCR; TCRdb keeps in-frame clones, though not all of them. The table has around 250,000 clones, roughly 90% seen once. Remarks on this clone: The antigen is undetermined.

The receptor's source is a woman under 30 in good health and CMV-seronegative. Sequenced material: PBMCs.

The DNA for the CDR3 is TGTGCCAGCAGTGTCTACAGGGGATGGGAGGAAACTGAAGCTTTCTTT. Translating gives CASSVYRGWEETEAFF. V is TRBV25-1 and J is TRBJ1-1, with 7 bases fitting TRBD1. The J segment lost 5 bases and the V segment lost 4 bases, leaving 13 bases of the junction unmatched. Per germline, CDR1 MGHDK and CDR2 SYGVNS. The CDR3 spans 16 residues.